This TCR beta chain was profiled in a study of blood T cell repertoires in COVID-19. As for the study in general: The origin of the acute and convalescent COVID-19 samples was the United States, Italy and Spain. Sources were T cells, B-cell-depleted T cells, or PBMCs; the material itself was cDNA or gDNA.

Authors' methods: Counts of nucleated cells, estimated from reference gene primer amplification, were obtained. Sequencing was performed with immunoSEQ multiplex PCR; in TCRdb, only in-frame clones are kept and a portion is missing. V and J calls plus clone size are reproduced from that table; the DNA served to infer D and trimming. The repertoire holds roughly 250,000 clones, with just under 85% as singletons. Germline V CDR1 and CDR2: SGHTA, FQGNSA. The CDR3 runs to 14 residues. V was clipped by 5 bases and J by 3 bases, with 11 bases between them. The receptor was derived from a woman between 55 and 75 years old with active or convalescent COVID-19. The specimen sequenced was peripheral blood. V and J are TRBV7-2 and TRBJ2-4; tentative D call: TRBD1 (5 bases). The CDR3 bases are TGTGCCAGCAGCCCCCAAGGGGACAAAAACATTCAGTACTTC. This sequence encodes CASSPQGDKNIQYF.